This T cell receptor (beta chain) is from a study of immune characterization of retroperitoneal liposarcoma. Germline assignment: CDR1 SGHRS and CDR2 YFSETQ. The CDR3 extends over 11 amino acids. From the PCR reads, TCRdb called clonotypes with MiXCR, one entry per CDR3 protein. Here the sample spans 2,000 to 2,500 distinct CDR3 sequences, approximately 40% being singletons. The rearrangement joins TRBV5-1 to TRBJ2-1; D uncertain. The J call may be incorrect, as the DNA end agrees better with TRBJ2-7. The sequenced sample consisted of tumor tissue. The sequence derives from a male donor with retroperitoneal liposarcoma. The CDR3 coding sequence is TGCGCCAGCAGCTACGTCTACGAGCAGTACTTC. Amino acid sequence: CASSYVYEQYF.